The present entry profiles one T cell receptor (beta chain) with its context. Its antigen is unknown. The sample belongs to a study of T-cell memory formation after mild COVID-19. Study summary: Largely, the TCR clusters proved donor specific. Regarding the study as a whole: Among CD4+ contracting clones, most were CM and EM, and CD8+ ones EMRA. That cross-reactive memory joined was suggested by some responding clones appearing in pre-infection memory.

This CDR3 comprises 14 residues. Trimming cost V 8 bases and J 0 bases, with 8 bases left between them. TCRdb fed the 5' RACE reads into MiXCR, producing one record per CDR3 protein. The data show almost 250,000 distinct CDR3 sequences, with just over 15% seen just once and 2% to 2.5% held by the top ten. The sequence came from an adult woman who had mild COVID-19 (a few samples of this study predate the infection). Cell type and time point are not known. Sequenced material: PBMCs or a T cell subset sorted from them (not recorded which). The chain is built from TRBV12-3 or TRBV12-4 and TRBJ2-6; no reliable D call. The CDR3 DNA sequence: TGTGCCAGCGGTCTAAGCTCTGGGGCCAACGTCCTGACTTTC. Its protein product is CASGLSSGANVLTF.